This T cell receptor beta chain derives from a study of cytomegalovirus exposure and HLA in healthy donors (dated by TCRdb to about 2017). For the wider study: An earlier analysis of approximately 640 of the donors reported about 250 Gb of sequence data and roughly 110 million unique TCR beta sequences from some 180 million T cells. An early release covering around 630 HLA-typed donors comprised roughly 300 gigabases of sequencing data and some 79 million unique TCR sequences. Of the roughly 400 genotyped donors, 70% to 90% were placed in the genetic ancestry cluster associated with self-reported Caucasian donors. The aim of the study was to test whether cataloging public T cell receptors could identify signatures of past pathogen exposure. The study profiled the T cell repertoires of hundreds of subjects by immunosequencing and related them to cytomegalovirus serostatus. In addition to the first cohort of roughly 670 subjects, a separate validation cohort of 120 different subjects was used. The study combined high-throughput TCR immunosequencing, statistical association of individual TCRs with disease status, and machine learning to predict cytomegalovirus infection status. To study patterns of TCR occurrence, a later analysis re-analyzed previously published TCR beta repertoires from 500 to 850 donors and added high-resolution HLA genotyping. The later analysis used no new phenotypic data to find candidate immune exposures, relying instead on TCR beta sequences and their occurrence across donors. To decide whether each TCR beta V gene segment behaved as functional or pseudogenic, an earlier analysis of several hundred of the donors relied on high-throughput TCR beta sequencing. Donor age, sex, ethnicity and CMV serostatus were collected together with the repertoire data. A later genetic analysis used genome-wide SNP genotypes for about three fifths of the 666 donors, treating that subset as a discovery cohort. All discovery cohort repertoires had been generated using a single sequencing platform. Both class I and class II loci were covered by HLA typing, at four-digit resolution. The number of typed donors differed by locus: about 620-640 for A, B, C, DRB1 and DQB1; some 540 for DQA1; approximately 610 for DPA1; and roughly 490 for DPB1. Several DR-DQ haplotypes were handled as single units for association and clustering because linkage in the cohort was strong. Among about 400 genotyped donors of the cohort, an average of approximately 240,000 unique TCR beta nucleotide sequences was sequenced per donor, of which approximately 18% were non-productive.

Library generation was performed with the immunoSEQ multiplex PCR assay. A mixture of 60 forward primers for TCR Vbeta segments and 13 reverse primers for TCR Jbeta segments was used in the multiplex PCR. The CDR3 region of rearranged TCR beta genes was amplified from genomic DNA with a multiplex PCR assay. The amplified TCR beta libraries were sequenced on the Illumina HiSeq System as 87-base-pair reads. Turning to the authors' computational methods: A later analysis counted 65 million to 90 million unique TCR beta chains across the 666 repertoires, and some 11 million of these chains were shared by at least two donors. A nearest-neighbor algorithm error-corrected the raw reads and collapsed the reads into unique sequences, merging closely related sequences to remove PCR and sequencing errors. V, D and J gene segments were assigned by aligning CDR3 sequences to IMGT reference sequences. For a sequence to be retained, a match of at least six nucleotides to both a V gene segment and a J gene segment was required. A rearrangement was called productive if the CDR3 had no stop codons and remained in frame with V and J, and every other rearrangement was called non-productive. CDR3 was defined according to IMGT convention as the region running from the second conserved V-encoded cysteine to the conserved J-encoded phenylalanine. Sequences without an unambiguous match to a single V gene segment were excluded from the earlier analysis of 450 to 750 of the donors. In an earlier analysis of about 590 of the donors, a V segment was called functional when productive rearrangements were above 56.7%, and segregating when the standard deviation between donors exceeded 5%. A statistical classification framework was built for diagnosing cytomegalovirus status from the catalog of TCR beta chain sequences. V and J gene assignment, in a later analysis, came from comparing TCR nucleotide sequences with IMGT/GENE-DB human TR gene sequences. Using the TCRdist pipeline, a later analysis assigned CDR3 sequences along with most-parsimonious VDJ recombination scenarios. In a later analysis, every TCR beta chain was defined by the combination of its CDR3 amino acid sequence and its V-gene family, and reads without a unique V-gene family were dropped. A later analysis removed 600 or so highly shared, low-generation-probability nucleotide sequences to deal with suspected cross-contamination and a sequencing artifact. A later analysis calculated a clonal expansion index for each public chain from normalized within-repertoire ranks of inferred template counts. In a later analysis, generation probabilities were computed with a VDJ recombination model fitted to out-of-frame rearrangements, and the resulting probabilities were checked against IGoR. In a later analysis, TCR-TCR, TCR-HLA and TCR-CMV co-occurrence was scored with hypergeometric tests, and a repertoire-size bias correction was applied to TCR pairs. False discovery rates were estimated in a later analysis by permuting HLA or CMV assignments 20 times. In a later analysis, co-occurring TCRs were grouped using DBSCAN, with TCRdist sequence similarity added in when clustering inside HLA-allele-positive subsets. Co-occurrence clustering excluded repertoires with fewer than 30,000 or more than 120,000 public chains, plus five with anomalous nucleotide sharing. Not all clones reach the TCRdb copy of this immuneACCESS table, which keeps in-frame sequences only. Checked studies attribute under half of the gap to unresolved V genes and leave the rest unexplained. D and trimming come from the DNA, and the V and J calls and clone size come from that table. The sample has over 130,000 clones on record, 63% of them singletons. The ten top clones hold 5.5% to 9% of the sample.

The CDR3 numbers 14 residues from cysteine through phenylalanine. Only CDR3 DNA is held: 42 bases, read in frame from base 1. From a lookup of the germline V gene, CDR1 and CDR2 are MDHEN and SYDVKM. At the junction V is shortened by 7 bases and J by 0 bases; bases outside the gene matches: 5. In regard to this clone: What this receptor recognizes is not known. Nothing much larger sits one base from this clone, and base qualities are not available.

The cohort consisted of some 670 healthy bone marrow donors. At the time of sampling, all cohort members were nominally healthy, though unrecorded immune exposures were likely present. The donor tested CMV seropositive and was one of the 289 seropositive cohort members. A peripheral blood sample was provided by each donor, and peripheral blood mononuclear cells were used for TCR beta sequencing. Genomic DNA was extracted from the blood cell samples with the Qiagen DNeasy Blood Extraction Kit. Study-wide findings and limitations: In the study, approximately 160 TCR beta chains were listed as associated with cytomegalovirus. The authors suggested that the approach could potentially be generalized to other disease states and immunological phenotypes. In both the original and validation cohorts, the classifier was reported to diagnose cytomegalovirus status with high specificity and sensitivity. According to a later analysis, most CMV-associated TCR beta chains appeared to be HLA-restricted, and the HLA associations seemed to be driven largely by CMV exposure. A further reported finding was that TCR beta sequences accurately predicted the HLA-A and HLA-B alleles for most subjects in the first cohort. In a later analysis, TCR association rates were found to vary across HLA loci, with the most associated TCRs seen for DRB1 alleles and the fewest for HLA-C alleles. A group of highly shared sequence variants was considered likely to be a technical artifact of the sequencing pipeline. Over 15 rarely observed V segments, including chromosome 9 orphons, were excluded from the earlier analysis of several hundred of the donors because counts were too low. A few of the identified cytomegalovirus-associated TCR beta chains were confirmed in vitro to be specific for cytomegalovirus antigens. This cohort had only TCR beta chains sequenced, and the lack of alpha or paired-chain data limited which features could be detected. A later genetic analysis associated a missense DCLRE1C variant with V-gene and J-gene trimming of TCR beta chains, and an independent cohort replicated the association. Correlated functional status among segregating V segments might be attributable to linkage disequilibrium, but an unknown experimental factor could not be ruled out. In a later analysis, 15,000 to 20,000 TCR beta sequences were associated with specific HLA alleles at a false discovery rate of 0.05. Most TCR sequences were seen in very few donors, while some public TCRs were found in many individuals. The only immune exposure information available for the cohort was CMV serostatus. Strong co-occurrence of HLA alleles, especially DR and DQ, made assigning TCR associations to individual alleles difficult. Roughly uniform sequencing depth across donors was assumed in presence/absence analyses, although this assumption may not hold. In a later analysis, HLA-associated TCR beta chains were found to be more clonally expanded and to have lower generation probabilities than equally common non-associated chains. Compared with the roughly 710-donor mean, donors in an Asian-associated ancestry cluster had fewer N-insertions in productive TCRs, according to a later genetic analysis. The 87-base-pair reads could not distinguish some IMGT-functional V segments, including TRBV6-2 and TRBV6-3, so those segments were excluded. In an earlier analysis of some 500 of the donors, most TCR beta V segments were observed in productive rearrangements about 90% or about 30% of the time, broadly matching IMGT annotations. In a later analysis, several top co-occurrence clusters were reported to appear linked to parvovirus B19, influenza, CMV and Epstein-Barr virus. Because some donors lacked HLA typing at each locus, the association tests relied only on the typed subset.

This TCR came from an older woman in good health and CMV-seropositive. The chain is encoded by TRBV28 joined to TRBJ2-7; 8 bases in the junction line up with TRBD1. The sequencing input was PBMCs. The nucleotides read TGTGCCAGCAACCCTCAGGGGGCCTCCTACGAGCAGTACTTC. This is translated as CASNPQGASYEQYF. Supplemented by the reference TRBV28 and TRBJ2-7 proteins around the CDR3, the complete variable domain is DVKVTQSSRYLVKRTGEKVFLECVQDMDHENMFWYRQDPGLGLRLIYFSYDVKMKEKGDIPEGYSVSREKKERFSLILESASTNQTSMYLCASNPQGASYEQYFGPGTRLTVT.